The present T cell receptor beta chain was sequenced within a study of cytomegalovirus exposure and HLA in healthy donors (dated by TCRdb to the late 2010s). In terms of the full investigation: According to an earlier analysis of a few hundred of the donors, about 179 million T cells yielded 95 million to 140 million unique TCR beta sequences and approximately 300 Gb of sequence data. Approximately 330 gigabases of sequencing data and around 85 million unique TCR sequences made up an early release that covered about 640 HLA-typed donors. The genetic ancestry cluster associated with self-reported Caucasian donors included about four fifths of the 350 to 500 genotyped donors. The study aimed to test whether signatures of past pathogen exposure could be identified by cataloging public T cell receptors. The study profiled the T cell repertoires of under 850 subjects by immunosequencing and related them to cytomegalovirus serostatus. Along with the roughly 610-subject first cohort, a separate validation cohort of 120 different subjects was used. To predict cytomegalovirus infection status, the study combined high-throughput TCR immunosequencing, statistical association of individual TCRs with disease status, and machine learning. In a later analysis, previously published TCR beta repertoires from some 640 donors were re-analyzed and high-resolution HLA genotyping was added so that TCR occurrence patterns could be studied. The later analysis used no new phenotypic data to find candidate immune exposures, relying instead on TCR beta sequences and their occurrence across donors. In an earlier analysis of 587 of the donors, high-throughput TCR beta sequencing was used to judge whether each TCR beta V gene segment behaved as functional or pseudogenic. Donor age, sex, ethnicity and CMV serostatus were compiled together with the repertoire data. A later genetic analysis took genome-wide SNP genotypes for about three fifths of the roughly 670 donors and used that subset as a discovery cohort. Every repertoire in the discovery cohort had been generated on one and the same sequencing platform. HLA typing covered class I and class II loci at four-digit resolution. Typing coverage differed by locus: A, B, C, DRB1 and DQB1 were typed in about 629-630 donors, DQA1 in 522, DPA1 in 600 to 610, and DPB1 in 400 to 490. Five DR-DQ haplotypes were treated as single units for association and clustering because of strong linkage in the cohort. Among roughly 400 genotyped donors of the cohort, an average of about 240,000 unique TCR beta nucleotide sequences were sequenced per donor, approximately 20% of them non-productive.

The research as a whole found: V-gene and J-gene trimming of TCR beta chains was associated with a missense DCLRE1C variant in a later genetic analysis, and the association was replicated in an independent cohort. This cohort had only TCR beta chains sequenced, and the lack of alpha or paired-chain data limited which features could be detected. Cytomegalovirus status was reported to be diagnosed by the classifier with high specificity and sensitivity in both the original and validation cohorts. Several of the top co-occurrence clusters appeared to be linked to parvovirus B19, influenza, CMV and Epstein-Barr virus, according to a later analysis. The study listed around 160 TCR beta chains as associated with cytomegalovirus. Most CMV-associated TCR beta chains appeared to be HLA-restricted in a later analysis, and the HLA associations seemed to be driven largely by CMV exposure. In a later analysis, the rate of TCR association differed among HLA loci, with DRB1 alleles having the most associated TCRs and HLA-C alleles having the fewest. A later analysis associated approximately 17,000 TCR beta sequences with specific HLA alleles at a false discovery rate of 0.05. A few of the identified cytomegalovirus-associated TCR beta chains were confirmed in vitro to be specific for cytomegalovirus antigens. The only immune exposure information available for the cohort was CMV serostatus. An earlier analysis of 587 of the donors showed that most TCR beta V segments appeared in productive rearrangements either about 90% or about 30% of the time, which broadly matched IMGT annotations. In a later analysis, HLA-associated TCR beta chains were found to be more clonally expanded and to have lower generation probabilities than equally common non-associated chains. Presence/absence analyses assumed roughly uniform sequencing depth across donors, an assumption that may not hold. Because HLA typing was missing for some donors at each locus, association tests included only the typed subset. A cluster of highly shared sequence variants was judged likely to be a technical artifact of the sequencing pipeline. The 87-base-pair reads could not distinguish some IMGT-functional V segments, including TRBV6-2 and TRBV6-3, so those segments were excluded. A further reported finding was that TCR beta sequences accurately predicted the HLA-A and HLA-B alleles for most subjects in the first cohort. Compared with the roughly 710-donor mean, donors in an Asian-associated ancestry cluster had fewer N-insertions in productive TCRs, according to a later genetic analysis. Linkage disequilibrium might explain the correlated functional status among segregating V segments, but an unknown experimental factor could not be ruled out. About 17 rarely observed V segments, including chromosome 9 orphons, were excluded from the earlier analysis of about 600 of the donors because counts were too low. It was suggested by the authors that the approach could potentially be generalized to other disease states and immunological phenotypes. Most TCR sequences were seen in very few donors, while some public TCRs were found in many individuals. Strong co-occurrence of HLA alleles, especially DR and DQ, made assigning TCR associations to individual alleles difficult.

The cohort consisted of 670 or so healthy bone marrow donors. Cohort members were all nominally healthy when sampled, although unrecorded immune exposures were likely present. The donor tested CMV seronegative and was one of the 352 seronegative cohort members. Every donor gave a peripheral blood sample, and the peripheral blood mononuclear cells from that sample were used for TCR beta sequencing. Genomic DNA was extracted from the blood cell samples with the Qiagen DNeasy Blood Extraction Kit. Library construction relied on the immunoSEQ multiplex PCR assay. A mixture of 60 forward primers for TCR Vbeta segments and 13 reverse primers for TCR Jbeta segments was used in the multiplex PCR. The CDR3 region of rearranged TCR beta genes was amplified from genomic DNA by a multiplex PCR assay. The Illumina HiSeq System was used to sequence the amplified TCR beta libraries as 87-base-pair reads. The original pipeline was this. In a later analysis, tens of millions of unique TCR beta chains were counted across the approximately 620 repertoires, and around 10 million of these chains were shared by at least two donors. Raw reads were error-corrected and collapsed into unique sequences by a nearest-neighbor algorithm in which closely related sequences were merged to remove PCR and sequencing errors. Alignment of CDR3 sequences to IMGT reference sequences was used to assign V, D and J gene segments. For a sequence to be retained, a match of at least six nucleotides was required to both a V gene segment and a J gene segment. Rearrangements were classified as productive when the CDR3 lacked stop codons and remained in frame with V and J, and all other rearrangements were classified as non-productive. CDR3 was defined by IMGT convention, running from the second conserved V-encoded cysteine to the conserved J-encoded phenylalanine. The earlier analysis of some 580 of the donors excluded any sequence lacking an unambiguous match to a single V gene segment. An earlier analysis of some 610 of the donors called V segments functional above 56.7% productive rearrangements and segregating when the between-donor standard deviation exceeded 5%. A statistical classification framework was built to diagnose cytomegalovirus status from the catalog of TCR beta chain sequences. In a later analysis, V and J genes were assigned by comparing TCR nucleotide sequences against IMGT/GENE-DB human TR gene sequences. A later analysis assigned CDR3 sequences and most-parsimonious VDJ recombination scenarios with the TCRdist pipeline. In a later analysis, each TCR beta chain was defined by its CDR3 amino acid sequence together with its V-gene family, and reads lacking a unique V-gene family were excluded. To address suspected cross-contamination and a sequencing artifact, a later analysis removed over 500 highly shared, low-generation-probability nucleotide sequences. A later analysis calculated a clonal expansion index for each public chain from normalized within-repertoire ranks of inferred template counts. In a later analysis, generation probabilities were computed using a VDJ recombination model fitted to out-of-frame rearrangements, and the results were checked against IGoR. A later analysis scored TCR-TCR, TCR-HLA and TCR-CMV co-occurrence with hypergeometric tests, applying a repertoire-size bias correction to TCR pairs. False discovery rates were estimated in a later analysis by permuting HLA or CMV assignments 20 times. In a later analysis, co-occurring TCRs were grouped with DBSCAN, and TCRdist sequence similarity was added when clustering was performed within HLA-allele-positive subsets. Repertoires with fewer than 30,000 or more than 120,000 public chains, plus five repertoires with anomalous nucleotide sharing, were excluded from co-occurrence clustering. The immuneACCESS repertoire file appears here via TCRdb, limited to in-frame rearrangements. These files lack a portion of the clones; in checked studies, under half of the deficit traces to unresolved V genes, and the cause of the others is not known. The DNA was the basis for D and trimming; V, J and clone size are from that table. This sample has fewer than 200,000 clones in its table, and around four fifths of those were observed once. Over 0.95% of the sample is in the top ten clones.

A note on this clone: This receptor's antigen is unknown. Base qualities are not provided; no much larger clone lies one nucleotide away.

The CDR3 covers 12 residues, taking in both the cysteine and the phenylalanine. Of all the DNA, just the CDR3 is kept, 36 bases in frame from base 1. The germline V gene sets CDR1 to MNHEY and CDR2 to SVGAGI. After removal of 9 bases from V and 5 bases from J, the junction retains 6 bases not matched to a gene. The TCR sequence derives from a woman between 45 and 65 years old in good health and CMV-seronegative. Input material: PBMCs. This receptor chain uses TRBV6-5 and TRBJ1-2, with 7 junctional bases fitting TRBD1. Here is the DNA: TGTGCCAGTTCAACAGGGGCTTATGGCTACACCTTC. Its product reads: CASSTGAYGYTF.